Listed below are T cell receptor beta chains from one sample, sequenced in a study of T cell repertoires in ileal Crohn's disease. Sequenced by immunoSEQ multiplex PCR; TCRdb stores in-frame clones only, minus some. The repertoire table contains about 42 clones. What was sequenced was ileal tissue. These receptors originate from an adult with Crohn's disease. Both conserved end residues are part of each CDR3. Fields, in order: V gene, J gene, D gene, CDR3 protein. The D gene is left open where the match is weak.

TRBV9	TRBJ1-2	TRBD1	CASTPGTDYGYTF
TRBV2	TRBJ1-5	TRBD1	CASSEGQGMGNQPQHF
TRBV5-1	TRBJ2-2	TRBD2	CASSPGLAGVSGELFF
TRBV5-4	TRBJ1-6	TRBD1	CASSKDRANSPLHF
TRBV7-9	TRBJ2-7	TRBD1	CASNHGTGGEQYF
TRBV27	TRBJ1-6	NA	CASRPFRGGNSPLHF
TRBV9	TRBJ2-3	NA	CASSVTSTDTQYF
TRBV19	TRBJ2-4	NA	CASSVGLSFAKNIQYF
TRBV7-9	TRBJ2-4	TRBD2	CASSLGAGLAKNIQYF
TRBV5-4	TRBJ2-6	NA	CASAHYVQTKSGQLLTF
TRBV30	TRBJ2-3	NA	CAYQAGTDTQYF
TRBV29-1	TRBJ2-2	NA	CSVAGTTGELFF
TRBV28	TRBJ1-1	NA	CASNTVGTEAFF
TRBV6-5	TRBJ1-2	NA	CASSLNRQNYGYTF
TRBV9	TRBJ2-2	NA	CASSVADSGELFF
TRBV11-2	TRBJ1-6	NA	CASSFGQGKQNSPLHF